This T cell receptor (beta chain) was observed in a study of CD8+CD57+ T cells in acquired aplastic anemia. Overall study: Sorted CD4+ and CD8+ cells gave a mean 3.2 ug DNA, range roughly 0.2 to 27.4 ug. Study-level points and caveats: About 28 sequences, all CD8+ CDR3, were shared between patients and controls. The study found no significant CD8+ Simpson's diversity difference between patients and controls.

This CDR3 region has 11 residues. Trimming took 2 bases from V and 7 from J, leaving 4 bases between them. Germline V gene lookup returns CDR1 MNHEY and CDR2 SVGAGI. It was patients with CD8+CD57+ cell expansion by flow cytometry who were chosen for sequencing. Blood was sampled before the patients had received any therapy. This clonotype has a count of ten or more. Its antigen remains unknown. Using genomic DNA as the template, TCR beta VDJ and CDR3 profiling was carried out. TCRdb used MiXCR to reprocess the reads, holding one entry per CDR3 protein. The repertoire consists of 100,000 to 150,000 distinct CDR3 sequences, with nearly 40% occurring once and the leading ten covering 2.6%.

Input material: sorted CD4+, CD8+, or CD8+CD57+ T cells (not recorded which) from PBMCs. The receptor was derived from a human donor with aplastic anemia. The chain employs TRBV6-5 and TRBJ2-3; D remains unclear. This chain's CDR3 is CASSYMNTQYF. The CDR3, as DNA: TGTGCCAGCAGTTACATGAATACGCAGTATTTT.